This is a list of T cell receptor beta chains from one sample in a study of radiation and T cells in renal cell carcinoma. Sequencing used immunoSEQ multiplex PCR; TCRdb keeps in-frame clones, though not all of them. The sample has 45,000 or so clones; 83% are singletons. The sequenced sample was blood, obtained from a patient whose treatment included radiotherapy and nephrectomy. The receptors here all came from a woman in her seventies with renal cell carcinoma. Both conserved end residues are part of each CDR3. D genes are given only for firm matches. Some rows mark clone size as missing; the rest say once, few, many or name a class of expanded clone.

CDR3 length: 19
D gene: TRBD1
clone size: NA
V gene: TRBV11-2
J gene: TRBJ2-4
CDR3 protein: CASSTRPRGQEIAKNIQYF
CDR3 DNA: TGTGCCAGCAGCACCCGACCTCGGGGACAGGAGATAGCCAAAAACATTCAGTACTTC

CDR3 length: 15
D gene: NA
clone size: NA
V gene: TRBV7-3
J gene: TRBJ1-2
CDR3 protein: CASSLTISDRRSYTF
CDR3 DNA: TGTGCCAGCAGCTTAACGATTAGCGACAGGAGAAGCTACACCTTC

CDR3 length: 9
D gene: NA
clone size: NA
V gene: TRBV2
J gene: TRBJ1-1
CDR3 protein: CASNTEAFF
CDR3 DNA: TGTGCCAGCAATACTGAAGCTTTCTTT

CDR3 length: 12
D gene: NA
clone size: NA
V gene: TRBV18
J gene: TRBJ2-2
CDR3 protein: CASSPSAGELFF
CDR3 DNA: TGTGCCAGCTCACCATCGGCTGGGGAGCTGTTTTTT

CDR3 length: 17
D gene: TRBD1
clone size: NA
V gene: TRBV25-1
J gene: TRBJ2-2
CDR3 protein: CASSESIGTGLPGELFF
CDR3 DNA: TGTGCCAGCAGTGAATCTATCGGGACAGGGTTACCCGGGGAGCTGTTTTTT

CDR3 length: 14
D gene: NA
clone size: NA
V gene: TRBV19
J gene: TRBJ1-5
CDR3 protein: CASSIVQGGQPQHF
CDR3 DNA: TGTGCCAGTAGTATAGTACAGGGTGGGCAGCCCCAGCATTTT

CDR3 length: 13
D gene: TRBD1
clone size: NA
V gene: TRBV27
J gene: TRBJ1-2
CDR3 protein: CASTTGANYGYTF
CDR3 DNA: TGTGCCAGCACCACAGGGGCTAACTATGGCTACACCTTC

CDR3 length: 15
D gene: TRBD1
clone size: NA
V gene: TRBV16
J gene: TRBJ1-1
CDR3 protein: CASSFSGGKDTEAFF
CDR3 DNA: TGTGCCAGCAGCTTCTCAGGGGGCAAGGACACTGAAGCTTTCTTT

CDR3 length: 14
D gene: TRBD2
clone size: NA
V gene: TRBV9
J gene: TRBJ2-3
CDR3 protein: CASSVLTSGDTQYF
CDR3 DNA: TGTGCCAGCAGCGTACTAACTAGCGGGGATACGCAGTATTTT

CDR3 length: 13
D gene: NA
clone size: NA
V gene: TRBV5-1
J gene: TRBJ2-2
CDR3 protein: CASSFGGTGELFF
CDR3 DNA: TGCGCCAGCAGCTTTGGGGGCACCGGGGAGCTGTTTTTT

CDR3 length: 14
D gene: NA
clone size: once
V gene: TRBV5-1
J gene: TRBJ2-3
CDR3 protein: CASSPGAAADTQYF
CDR3 DNA: TGCGCCAGCAGCCCTGGGGCAGCCGCAGATACGCAGTATTTT

CDR3 length: 15
D gene: NA
clone size: NA
V gene: TRBV9
J gene: TRBJ2-7
CDR3 protein: CASSVGVGGSYEQYF
CDR3 DNA: TGTGCCAGCAGCGTAGGGGTTGGCGGGTCCTACGAGCAGTACTTC

CDR3 length: 12
D gene: NA
clone size: NA
V gene: TRBV7-2
J gene: TRBJ2-7
CDR3 protein: CASRRLGDEQYF
CDR3 DNA: TGTGCCAGCAGGCGACTAGGCGACGAGCAGTACTTC

CDR3 length: 16
D gene: NA
clone size: once
V gene: TRBV5-1
J gene: TRBJ2-6
CDR3 protein: CASSSGQPSGANVLTF
CDR3 DNA: TGCGCCAGCAGCTCCGGACAGCCCTCTGGGGCCAACGTCCTGACTTTC

CDR3 length: 15
D gene: TRBD1
clone size: NA
V gene: TRBV30
J gene: TRBJ2-2
CDR3 protein: CAWRPTDRETGELFF
CDR3 DNA: TGTGCCTGGAGACCTACAGACAGGGAAACCGGGGAGCTGTTTTTT

CDR3 length: 15
D gene: NA
clone size: NA
V gene: TRBV4-1
J gene: TRBJ1-1
CDR3 protein: CASSQPVARDTEAFF
CDR3 DNA: TGCGCCAGCAGCCAACCCGTCGCCCGGGACACTGAAGCTTTCTTT

CDR3 length: 17
D gene: NA
clone size: NA
V gene: TRBV27
J gene: TRBJ2-2
CDR3 protein: CASSSPLGSGMVGELFF
CDR3 DNA: TGTGCCAGCAGTTCCCCATTGGGTTCGGGAATGGTCGGGGAGCTGTTTTTT

CDR3 length: 15
D gene: NA
clone size: few
V gene: TRBV18
J gene: TRBJ2-2
CDR3 protein: CASSPNRDRTGELFF
CDR3 DNA: TGTGCCAGCTCACCCAACAGGGATCGTACCGGGGAGCTGTTTTTT